The sequence of this T cell receptor beta chain was determined in a study of T cell responses to AZD1222 COVID-19 vaccine. The CDR3 sequence is 16 residues long. Germline V gene sequence: CDR1 SGHRS, CDR2 YFSETQ. Trimming at V came to 4 bases and at J to 8 bases, leaving 11 bases not matched to a gene. Clones were read by immunoSEQ multiplex PCR, and TCRdb kept only the in-frame ones, dropping some. The sample shows some 150,000 clones, about 86% of them seen only once. This TCR was recovered from an adult who received the AZD1222 COVID-19 vaccine. Sequences were derived from peripheral blood, sampled 28 days after the second AZD1222 dose. The chain recombines TRBV5-1 with TRBJ1-4, with TRBD1 identical over 10 bases. The CDR3 DNA reads as TGCGCCAGCAGCCCCGGGACAGGGGCCTCCGGGGAAAAACTGTTTTTT. This encodes CASSPGTGASGEKLFF.